The next 24 T cell receptor beta chains were all read from a single sample in a study of beta chain features in type 1 diabetes. The investigators reverse transcribed all of the isolated RNA, so they sequenced expressed TCRB transcripts. The data were produced by immunoSEQ multiplex PCR, yet TCRdb's version contains in-frame clones alone and is incomplete. The data hold a few hundred thousand clones, with 30% observed a single time. Material: naive CD4+ T cells from blood. These receptor sequences come from a man between 18 and 35 years old in good health.

V is TRBV7-9 and J is TRBJ2-3, with a possible D match to TRBD1 (6 bases). Germline V gene lookup returns CDR1 SEHNR and CDR2 FQNEAQ (reference sequence). This CDR3 comprises 15 residues. V shed 4 bases and J shed 6 bases, with 17 bases lying between them. The chain's CDR3 is CASSSGQRPSDTQYF. The CDR3 DNA is TGTGCCAGCAGCTCCGGACAGCGACCCTCCGATACGCAGTATTTT.

The chain links TRBV7-2 to TRBJ2-1; D is unclear. The germline V and J ends were trimmed by 5 bases and 0 bases, with 11 bases remaining between them. CDR3 length: 15 amino acids. CDR1 SGHTA and CDR2 FQGNSA come from the germline V gene. CDR3 DNA: TGTGCCAGCAGCCCGGACGCCAGCTCCTACAATGAGCAGTTCTTC. It encodes CASSPDASSYNEQFF.

The chain recombines TRBV7-8 with TRBJ2-2, with 8 bases identical to TRBD1. V was clipped by 5 bases and J by 0 bases; unmatched bases: 5. Germline CDR1 SGHVS, CDR2 FQNEAQ. The CDR3 is 16 residues long. The CDR3 DNA reads TGTGCCAGCAGCCTACAACAGGGGGCGAACACCGGGGAGCTGTTTTTT. It encodes CASSLQQGANTGELFF.

The V gene is TRBV30, the J gene TRBJ2-3; tentative D call: TRBD2 (6 bases). Germline assignment: CDR1 GTSNPN and CDR2 SVGIG (reference sequence). The CDR3 spans 15 residues. Trimming shortened V by 6 bases and J by 5 bases, and 21 bases separated the two germline ends. CDR3 sequence: CACLRRGGRGDTQYF. DNA of the CDR3: TGTGCCTGTCTAAGGCGGGGAGGACGGGGAGATACGCAGTATTTT. Based on the CDR3 plus reference TRBV30 and TRBJ2-3, the full variable domain is SQTIHQWPATLVQPVGSPLSLECTVEGTSNPNLYWYRQAAGRGLQLLFYSVGIGQISSEVPQNLSASRPQDRQFILSSKKLLLSDSGFYLCACLRRGGRGDTQYFGPGTRLTVL.

For this clone: One junction end disagrees with the germline gene, perhaps due to a read error. In the same sample, other DNA sequences code for this CDR3. This chain joins TRBV20-1 and TRBJ2-3; weak D call: TRBD2 (5 bases). This CDR3 is built from 10 residues. The germline gives CDR1 DFQATT, CDR2 SNEGSKA (reference sequence). CDR3 region: CSARGDTQYF. The CDR3 DNA reads TGCAGTGCCAGAGGGGATACGCAGTATTTT.

The chain employs TRBV7-7 and TRBJ2-5; 9 bases match TRBD1. The CDR3 has 14 amino acids. V shed 4 bases, J shed 4 bases, and the junction held 4 bases outside the gene matches. Germline V gene lookup returns CDR1 SSHAT and CDR2 FNYEAQ (reference sequence). The CDR3 DNA follows: TGTGCCAGCAGCTCGGGACAGGGTGGAGAGACCCAGTACTTC. Translating gives CASSSGQGGETQYF.

The chain links TRBV2 to TRBJ2-1; 9 bases map to TRBD2. CDR3 size: 13 residues. In germline, CDR1 is SNHLY, CDR2 FYNNEI. J gave up 9 bases and V 6 bases, and 6 bases lay outside the gene matches. CDR3 nucleotide sequence: TGTGCCAGCAGGGGGACTAGCATCGCTGAGCAGTTCTTC. This sequence encodes CASRGTSIAEQFF.

This clone was counted between two and nine times. The rearrangement uses TRBV6-5 and TRBJ2-1; 12 positions match TRBD2. From germline, CDR1 is MNHEY and CDR2 SVGAGI. The trim removed 6 bases at V and 12 bases at J, leaving 9 bases unmatched. This CDR3 is built from 14 residues. This CDR3 reads CASRGLAGGPGQFF. The CDR3 DNA reads as TGTGCCAGCAGAGGTCTAGCGGGAGGGCCTGGGCAGTTCTTC.

The chain uses TRBV28 and TRBJ2-1; 15 bases match TRBD2. The germline V gene encodes CDR1 MDHEN and CDR2 SYDVKM. The CDR3 runs 14 residues. Germline trimming cut 6 bases from V and 10 bases from J; bases unmatched to any gene: 4. This CDR3 is CASRPGTSGREQFF. The CDR3 DNA reads as TGTGCCAGCAGGCCTGGGACTAGCGGGAGGGAGCAGTTCTTC.

A single count supports this clone. The chain combines TRBV11-2 with TRBJ2-5; D is ambiguous. Trimming left V 2 bases short and J 3 bases short, with 10 bases between. The CDR3 totals 14 residues. Germline CDR1 is SGHAT and CDR2 is FQNNGV. CDR3 protein: CASSLSGGEETQYF. The CDR3 bases are TGTGCCAGCAGCTTATCTGGCGGAGAAGAGACCCAGTACTTC.

This clone was counted only a few times. The chain links TRBV20-1 to TRBJ1-1; D remains unclear. Germline CDR1 and CDR2: DFQATT and SNEGSKA (reference sequence). The CDR3 totals 11 residues. Trimming took 7 bases from V and 2 from J, leaving 8 bases between them. The CDR3 sequence: CSVTSNTEAFF. CDR3 in DNA: TGCAGTGTCACGAGTAACACTGAAGCTTTCTTT.

This clone was counted a few times. The chain recombines TRBV7-8 with TRBJ2-5; no firm D call. The CDR3 loop spans 13 amino acids. Trimming left V 0 bases short and J 2 bases short, with 4 bases between. Germline-derived CDR1 and CDR2 are SGHVS and FQNEAQ. The CDR3 spells CASSLAQQETQYF. CDR3 bases: TGTGCCAGCAGCTTAGCACAGCAAGAGACCCAGTACTTC.

This clone was observed a handful of times. V and J are TRBV6-6 and TRBJ1-1, with 9 bases identical to TRBD1. CDR3 length: 13 amino acids. CDR1 and CDR2 from the germline V gene are MNHNY and SVGAGI (reference sequence). V was pared by 5 bases and J by 5 bases, with 3 bases of the junction left unmatched. This CDR3 is CASSGTGRTEAFF. For the CDR3, the DNA is TGTGCCAGCAGTGGGACAGGGAGAACTGAAGCTTTCTTT.

This clone showed up just a few times. V gene TRBV6-5 combines with J gene TRBJ1-2; D remains ambiguous. Per germline, CDR1 MNHEY and CDR2 SVGAGI. V was pared by 6 bases and J by 1 base, with 15 bases between. CDR3 length: 15 residues. The CDR3 region is CASSAVAAGNYGYTF. The DNA of the CDR3 is TGTGCCAGCAGCGCCGTGGCGGCGGGTAACTATGGCTACACCTTC.

The chain joins TRBV5-4 to TRBJ2-5; no clear D gene. CDR3 length: 14 residues. The V end lost 0 bases, the J end lost 2 bases, and 8 bases lay between the germline ends. Per the germline V gene, CDR1 is SGHNT and CDR2 is YYREEE (reference sequence). The CDR3 DNA sequence: TGTGCCAGCAGCTTGGGGCAGGAACAAGAGACCCAGTACTTC. This codes for CASSLGQEQETQYF.

The table lists this clone with a few counts. The genes are TRBV7-2 and TRBJ2-1, with D unresolved. Deletions cut 3 bases from V and 0 bases from J, with 9 bases between. The CDR3 runs to 15 residues. CDR1 is SGHTA and CDR2 is FQGNSA in the germline V gene. Here the CDR3 DNA reads TGTGCCAGCAGCTTCCGCGAGAGCTCCTACAATGAGCAGTTCTTC. Its protein is CASSFRESSYNEQFF.

This clone was recorded a few times. The chain employs TRBV7-2 and TRBJ2-1; D could derive from TRBD1 or TRBD2 (5 bases each). Germline V gene data show CDR1 as SGHTA and CDR2 as FQGNSA. V was pared by 5 bases and J by 7 bases, with 21 bases between. The CDR3 has 16 amino acids. CDR3 in amino acids: CASSPGTYALRNEQFF. The DNA of the CDR3 is TGTGCCAGCAGCCCAGGGACGTACGCTCTTAGGAATGAGCAGTTCTTC.

This clone was detected a few times. V usage is TRBV30 and J usage is TRBJ2-7, with a tentative D call TRBD2 (5 bases). The germline gives CDR1 GTSNPN, CDR2 SVGIG (reference sequence). Trimming took 3 bases from V and 2 from J, leaving 14 bases between them. CDR3 length: 14 residues. Written as DNA, the CDR3 is TGTGCCTGGAGAGAGAGCGGCACACCCTACGAGCAGTACTTC. Its protein is CAWRESGTPYEQYF.

This sequence joins TRBV9 and TRBJ2-3; a possible D gene is TRBD2 (6 bases). This CDR3 has 13 amino acids. Germline values: CDR1 SGDLS, CDR2 YYNGEE. The V and J ends lost 6 bases and 2 bases respectively, with 10 bases between them. In nucleotides, the CDR3 is TGTGCCAGCAAGCGGGTTCCCACAGATACGCAGTATTTT. Translated: CASKRVPTDTQYF. Full variable domain (outside the CDR3, taken from reference TRBV9 and TRBJ2-3): DSGVTQTPKHLITATGQRVTLRCSPRSGDLSVYWYQQSLDQGLQFLIQYYNGEERAKGNILERFSAQQFPDLHSELNLSSLELGDSALYFCASKRVPTDTQYFGPGTRLTVL.

The table lists this clone with a few counts. The chain combines TRBV15 with TRBJ2-3; 7 bases are shared with TRBD2. V shed 2 bases and J 1 base; nucleotides not matched to a gene: 3. Germline loops: CDR1 LNHNV, CDR2 YYDKDF (reference sequence). The CDR3 runs 15 residues. The CDR3 nucleotides read TGTGCCACCAGCAGATCTGCGGGAGGCACAGATACGCAGTATTTT. As protein: CATSRSAGGTDTQYF.

This clone has a handful of counts. The chain couples TRBV30 to TRBJ2-4, with TRBD1 matching 7 bases. V gave up 6 bases and J gave up 8 bases; unmatched junction bases: 13. The length of the CDR3 is 14 residues. From germline, CDR1 is GTSNPN and CDR2 SVGIG (reference sequence). The CDR3 region is CACRQGELWDIQYF. CDR3 nucleotides: TGTGCCTGCAGACAGGGTGAGCTTTGGGACATTCAGTACTTC. The full variable domain, rest sourced from reference TRBV30 and TRBJ2-4, is SQTIHQWPATLVQPVGSPLSLECTVEGTSNPNLYWYRQAAGRGLQLLFYSVGIGQISSEVPQNLSASRPQDRQFILSSKKLLLSDSGFYLCACRQGELWDIQYFGAGTRLSVL.

V gene TRBV7-8 combines with J gene TRBJ2-7, with 12 bases identical to TRBD2. V was pared by 5 bases and J by 4 bases, with 6 bases of the junction left unmatched. This CDR3 is 15 amino acids long. The germline CDR1 and CDR2 sequences are SGHVS and FQNEAQ. This CDR3 is CASSTLAGGSYEQYF. The DNA for the CDR3 is TGTGCCAGCAGCACACTAGCGGGAGGATCGTACGAGCAGTACTTC. Full variable domain (rest looked up from reference TRBV7-8 and TRBJ2-7): GAGVSQSPRYKVAKRGQDVALRCDPISGHVSLFWYQQALGQGPEFLTYFQNEAQLDKSGLPSDRFFAERPEGSVSTLKIQRTQQEDSAVYLCASSTLAGGSYEQYFGPGTRLTVT.

The rearrangement links TRBV7-9 to TRBJ1-2; 8 nucleotides agree with TRBD1. The V segment lost 6 bases and the J segment 5 bases; nucleotides outside the gene matches: 8. Germline loops: CDR1 SEHNR, CDR2 FQNEAQ (reference sequence). This CDR3 region has 14 residues. The CDR3 protein is CASSLRQGAYGYTF. The DNA of the CDR3 is TGTGCCAGCAGTCTCAGGCAGGGGGCGTATGGCTACACCTTC.

This chain joins TRBV4-3 and TRBJ1-4; TRBD1 matches at 9 bases. The CDR3 totals 16 residues. CDR1 and CDR2 (germline): LGHNA, YSLEER. Unmatched junction bases numbered 12, after V lost 5 bases and J lost 8 bases. CDR3 in amino acids: CASSTGTGYFGEKLFF. The CDR3 bases are TGCGCCAGCAGCACCGGGACAGGGTACTTTGGCGAAAAACTGTTTTTT.